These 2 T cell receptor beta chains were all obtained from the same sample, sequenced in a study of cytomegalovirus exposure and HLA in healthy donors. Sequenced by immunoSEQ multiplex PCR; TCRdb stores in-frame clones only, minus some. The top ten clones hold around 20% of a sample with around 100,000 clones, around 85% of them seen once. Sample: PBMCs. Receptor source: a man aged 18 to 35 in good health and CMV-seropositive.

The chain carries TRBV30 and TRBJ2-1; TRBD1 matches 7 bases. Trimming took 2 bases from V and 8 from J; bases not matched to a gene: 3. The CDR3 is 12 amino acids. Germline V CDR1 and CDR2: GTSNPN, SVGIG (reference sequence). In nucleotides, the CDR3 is TGTGCCTGGAGTACAGGGGTGCATGAGCAGTTCTTC. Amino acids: CAWSTGVHEQFF.

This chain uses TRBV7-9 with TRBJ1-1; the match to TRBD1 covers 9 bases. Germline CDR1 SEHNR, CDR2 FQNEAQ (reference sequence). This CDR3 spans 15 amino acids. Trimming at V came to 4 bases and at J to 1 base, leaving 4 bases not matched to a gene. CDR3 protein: CASSSQTGGNTEAFF. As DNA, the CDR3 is TGTGCCAGCAGCTCCCAGACAGGGGGGAACACTGAAGCTTTCTTT. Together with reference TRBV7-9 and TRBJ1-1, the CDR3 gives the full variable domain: DTGVSQNPRHKITKRGQNVTFRCDPISEHNRLYWYRQTLGQGPEFLTYFQNEAQLEKSRLLSDRFSAERPKGSFSTLEIQRTEQGDSAMYLCASSSQTGGNTEAFFGQGTRLTVV.